The entry below describes one T cell receptor (beta chain). Its specificity is not known. Each CDR3 protein is one row after TCRdb ran MiXCR on the multiplex PCR reads. The data contain approximately 280,000 distinct CDR3 sequences, about 30% of them singletons. The data originate from a study of breast tumors, draining lymph nodes, adjacent tissues. The lymph nodes were axillary draining lymph nodes from breast cancer patients. Germline V gives CDR1 WNHNN, CDR2 SYGVQD (reference sequence). The length of the CDR3 is 15 residues. V was shortened by 9 bases and J by 5 bases, with 19 bases between the two germline ends. Study-wide points: Compared with lymph nodes, tumors were less diverse; compared with nontumor tissue, more. Tumor and nontumor repertoires were significantly more similar in luminal-like than in basal-like breast cancer.

This sequence was found in a female donor with breast cancer. Some clones in this sample may be carry-over from other donors' samples. Sequenced input: axillary lymph node tissue. The chain recombines TRBV10-1 with TRBJ2-2, with a weak D call TRBD2 (7 bases). CDR3 in DNA: TGCGCCAGTCAAGGGGGGGGGCCCATTACCGGGGAGCTGTTTTTT. Translation gives CASQGGGPITGELFF.